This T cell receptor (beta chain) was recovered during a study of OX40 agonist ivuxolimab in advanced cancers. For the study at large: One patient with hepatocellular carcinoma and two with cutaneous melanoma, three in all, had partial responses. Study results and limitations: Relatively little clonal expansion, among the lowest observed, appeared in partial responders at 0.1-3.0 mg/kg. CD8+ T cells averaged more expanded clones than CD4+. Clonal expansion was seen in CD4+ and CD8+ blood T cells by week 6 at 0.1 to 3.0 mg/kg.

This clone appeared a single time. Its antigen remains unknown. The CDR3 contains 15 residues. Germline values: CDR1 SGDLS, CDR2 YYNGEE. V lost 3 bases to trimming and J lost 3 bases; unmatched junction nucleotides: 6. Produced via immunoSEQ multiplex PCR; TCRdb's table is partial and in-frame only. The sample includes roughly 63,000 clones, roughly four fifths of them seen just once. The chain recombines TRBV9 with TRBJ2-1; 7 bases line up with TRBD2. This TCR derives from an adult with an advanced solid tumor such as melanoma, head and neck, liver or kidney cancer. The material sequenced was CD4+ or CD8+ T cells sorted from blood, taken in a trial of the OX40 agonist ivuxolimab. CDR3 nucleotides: TGTGCCAGCAGCGATAAGCGGGGCTTCTACAATGAGCAGTTCTTC. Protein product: CASSDKRGFYNEQFF.